Following are 18 T cell receptor beta chains from one sample sequenced in a study of blood T cell repertoires in COVID-19. Libraries were prepared by immunoSEQ multiplex PCR; TCRdb keeps only in-frame clonotypes and omits some of them. In the table there are under 200,000 clones, roughly nine tenths of which are singletons. The sample comprised peripheral blood. The receptor set was obtained from an older man with active or convalescent COVID-19.

This clone has just a few counts. V is TRBV19 and J is TRBJ2-1, with 8 bases aligning to TRBD1. The CDR3 extends over 14 amino acids. Germline assignment: CDR1 LNHDA and CDR2 SQIVND (reference sequence). V lost 4 bases and J lost 9; bases outside the gene matches: 8. The CDR3 spells CASSTGTGFGEQFF. In nucleotides, the CDR3 is TGTGCCAGTAGTACCGGGACAGGTTTCGGTGAGCAGTTCTTC.

The CDR3 DNA sequence: TGCGCCAGCAGCTTGGTAGGGCCGGGGGGCGATGAGCAGTTCTTC. This codes for CASSLVGPGGDEQFF. The V call is TRBV5-1, the J call TRBJ2-1; maybe TRBD2 (7 bases). Germline lookup yields CDR1 SGHRS and CDR2 YFSETQ. Trimming pared 0 bases from V and 8 bases from J, leaving 15 bases between. This CDR3 is built from 15 residues.

The CDR3 DNA reads TGTGCCAGTACCCCGGGGTGGGGTGGGGTGAACACTGAAGCTTTCTTT. Translating gives CASTPGWGGVNTEAFF. V gene TRBV19 combines with J gene TRBJ1-1; D gene uncertain. The CDR3 is 16 residues long. V shed 7 bases and J shed 0 bases, with 18 bases lying between them. Germline CDR1 reads LNHDA; CDR2 reads SQIVND (reference sequence).

The V call is TRBV5-1, the J call TRBJ2-1; 9 bases fit TRBD1. V shed 0 bases and J 5 bases; nucleotides not matched to a gene: 6. The CDR3 totals 16 residues. Germline V lookup: CDR1 SGHRS, CDR2 YFSETQ. CDR3 loop: CASSLVRNRGHNEQFF. The CDR3 coding sequence is TGCGCCAGCAGCTTGGTGAGGAACAGGGGGCACAATGAGCAGTTCTTC.

This clone showed up just once. The rearrangement uses TRBV7-9 and TRBJ2-1; D not certain. This CDR3 has 15 residues. Germline V gives CDR1 SEHNR, CDR2 FQNEAQ (reference sequence). The V and J ends lost 1 base and 5 bases respectively, with 12 bases between them. CDR3 sequence: CASSLVLGWHNEQFF. In DNA form, the CDR3 reads TGTGCCAGCAGCTTAGTCCTTGGTTGGCACAATGAGCAGTTCTTC.

The J gene is TRBJ2-3, the V gene TRBV10-2; D unresolved. Germline V lookup: CDR1 WSHSY, CDR2 SAAADI. The CDR3 loop spans 15 amino acids. V lost 0 bases to trimming and J lost 7 bases, with 14 bases between them. CDR3 sequence (DNA): TGCGCCAGCAGTGAGTCGTCAGTTTTTTTGAATACGCAGTATTTT. Amino acids: CASSESSVFLNTQYF.

The chain is built from TRBV28 and TRBJ2-3, with 12 bases matching TRBD2. The CDR3 has 19 amino acids. V lost 6 bases to trimming and J lost 2 bases; unmatched junction nucleotides: 15. The germline CDR1 and CDR2 sequences are MDHEN and SYDVKM. The CDR3 sequence: CASSFNPLSSGGATDTQYF. DNA for the CDR3: TGTGCCAGCAGCTTCAACCCCCTCTCTAGCGGGGGGGCCACAGATACGCAGTATTTT.

This clone came up once. The rearrangement uses TRBV5-1 and TRBJ1-1; the D gene is possibly TRBD1 (5 bases). The V and J ends lost 3 bases and 0 bases respectively, with 15 bases between them. The germline V gene has CDR1 SGHRS and CDR2 YFSETQ. There are 16 residues in the CDR3. The CDR3 DNA is TGCGCCAGCAGCTCCACAGGAGGGTTGGTGAACACTGAAGCTTTCTTT. Translating gives CASSSTGGLVNTEAFF.

V usage is TRBV28 and J usage is TRBJ2-1, with D perhaps matching TRBD2 (6 bases). V was trimmed by 10 bases and J by 9 bases, leaving 16 bases between them. Germline V gene sequence: CDR1 MDHEN, CDR2 SYDVKM. The CDR3 spans 12 residues. The CDR3 DNA sequence: TGTGCCACCGCCCGGGGGATCAGTGAGCAGTTCTTC. It translates to CATARGISEQFF.

The CDR3 here is CASSLFSGGSGNTEAFF. The CDR3 DNA is TGTGCCAGCAGCTTGTTTTCGGGGGGTTCGGGAAACACTGAAGCTTTCTTT. V gene TRBV5-4 combines with J gene TRBJ1-1, with D maybe TRBD1 (5 bases). Germline V gives CDR1 SGHNT, CDR2 YYREEE (reference sequence). The CDR3 loop spans 17 amino acids. Trimming took 1 base from V and 2 from J, leaving 18 bases between them.

This clone was picked up a small number of times. The rearrangement joins TRBV5-4 to TRBJ2-3; the match to TRBD2 covers 13 bases. V lost 1 base to trimming and J lost 0 bases; unmatched junction nucleotides: 5. The CDR3 contains 18 residues. Germline V gene lookup returns CDR1 SGHNT and CDR2 YYREEE (reference sequence). The CDR3 region has the DNA TGTGCCAGCAGCTTGACTAGCGGGGGGGGAGTTAGCACAGATACGCAGTATTTT. Protein sequence: CASSLTSGGGVSTDTQYF.

The chain joins TRBV11-3 to TRBJ2-2, with no clear D. V was pared by 3 bases and J by 6 bases, with 5 bases between. This CDR3 is built from 12 residues. CDR1 is SGHNT, CDR2 YENEEA, per germline. Here the CDR3 reads CASSFGPGELFF. As DNA, the CDR3 is TGTGCCAGCAGCTTCGGTCCCGGGGAGCTGTTTTTT.

J is TRBJ2-1 and V is TRBV2; 9 positions agree with TRBD2. V shed 5 bases, J shed 4 bases, and the junction held 6 bases outside the gene matches. The CDR3 runs to 15 residues. The germline CDR1 and CDR2 sequences are SNHLY and FYNNEI. CDR3 in amino acids: CASSRNSGGYNEQFF. As DNA, the CDR3 is TGTGCCAGCAGTCGAAATAGCGGGGGATACAATGAGCAGTTCTTC.

This chain connects TRBV6-2 or TRBV6-3 to TRBJ2-2; no definite D call. Trimming removed 5 bases at V and 5 bases at J, with 12 bases between. CDR3 length: 14 residues. Germline CDR1 reads MNHEY; CDR2 reads SVGEGT. DNA for the CDR3: TGTGCCAGCAGTGGGCCAGCTCCGACCGGGGAGCTGTTTTTT. Translation: CASSGPAPTGELFF.

The chain has TRBV2 and TRBJ1-5, with 9 bases matching TRBD1. V was clipped by 7 bases and J by 2 bases; unmatched bases: 6. Germline V gene data show CDR1 as SNHLY and CDR2 as FYNNEI. This CDR3 is built from 15 residues. In DNA form, the CDR3 reads TGTGCCAGCAACGAACAGGGGGCGGGCAATCAGCCCCAGCATTTT. This codes for CASNEQGAGNQPQHF.

This clone showed up just once. The rearrangement uses TRBV4-1 and TRBJ2-7, with 9 bases lining up with TRBD1. The CDR3 totals 17 residues. V shed 0 bases, J shed 7 bases, and the junction held 13 bases outside the gene matches. The germline CDR1 and CDR2 sequences are MGHRA and YSYEKL. CDR3 coding DNA: TGCGCCAGCAGCCAAGATCTGGGGACAGGGTTGTTTAGGGAGCAGTACTTC. Its translation: CASSQDLGTGLFREQYF.

This chain connects TRBV9 to TRBJ2-2; possibly TRBD1 for D (5 bases). The V end lost 0 bases, the J end lost 6 bases, and 6 bases lay between the germline ends. Per the germline V gene, CDR1 is SGDLS and CDR2 is YYNGEE. The CDR3 is made up of 13 amino acids. The CDR3 nucleotides are TGTGCCAGCAGCGTAGTAGGGGCCGGGGAGCTGTTTTTT. As protein: CASSVVGAGELFF.

The chain couples TRBV5-5 to TRBJ2-7; tentatively, D is TRBD1 (6 bases). Germline CDR1 reads SGHKS; CDR2 reads YYEKEE (reference sequence). This CDR3 is 14 amino acids long. The V end lost 3 bases, the J end lost 7 bases, and 17 bases lay between the germline ends. Here the CDR3 reads CASSSGTPSWEQYF. CDR3 DNA: TGTGCCAGCAGCTCCGGGACACCCTCCTGGGAGCAGTACTTC. Using reference TRBV5-5 and TRBJ2-7 for the parts outside the CDR3, the full variable domain is DAGVTQSPTHLIKTRGQQVTLRCSPISGHKSVSWYQQVLGQGPQFIFQYYEKEERGRGNFPDRFSARQFPNYSSELNVNALLLGDSALYLCASSSGTPSWEQYFGPGTRLTVT.